Listed below are T cell receptor beta chains from one sample, sequenced in a study of Graves' ophthalmopathy and Graves' hyperthyroidism. MiXCR, applied by TCRdb to the multiplex PCR reads, yields one record per CDR3 protein. The profile shows around 470,000 distinct CDR3 sequences, about an eighth of them singletons. Sequenced input: blood. These receptors originate from a woman aged 30 to 39 with Graves' ophthalmopathy. Each CDR3 is given with its conserved first and last residue. Each record gives: V gene, CDR3 protein.

v_call: TRBV5-1; cdr3_aa: CASSSDRVEQYF
v_call: TRBV30; cdr3_aa: CAWKGGRTSWDGYTF
v_call: TRBV6-5; cdr3_aa: CASSLDPEAFF
v_call: TRBV11-2; cdr3_aa: CASSHPGQGRHEQYF
v_call: TRBV12-3/TRBV12-4; cdr3_aa: CASSLRTGGWTEAFF
v_call: TRBV6-2/TRBV6-3; cdr3_aa: CASSWLPRNTGELFF
v_call: TRBV29-1; cdr3_aa: CSVLQRQGGTEAFF
v_call: TRBV6-2/TRBV6-3; cdr3_aa: CASRTTSGKRSSYEQYF
v_call: TRBV18; cdr3_aa: CASSPRSGLGTEAFF
v_call: TRBV15; cdr3_aa: CATWGGYTEAFF
v_call: TRBV28; cdr3_aa: CASGHRRTSGSDEQYF
v_call: TRBV2; cdr3_aa: CASKDTDFYGYTF
v_call: TRBV20-1; cdr3_aa: CSAREVAPQETQYF
v_call: TRBV12-3/TRBV12-4; cdr3_aa: CASSQDVRYGYTF
v_call: TRBV20-1; cdr3_aa: CSARDMGGIYEQYF
v_call: TRBV11-2; cdr3_aa: CASSLEGGHVGELFF
v_call: TRBV19; cdr3_aa: CASSRAGGGGGYGYTF
v_call: TRBV15; cdr3_aa: CATSRDGAPYEQYF
v_call: TRBV11-2; cdr3_aa: CASSLWDRGLVTEAFF
v_call: TRBV6-1; cdr3_aa: CASGWTVKKPEAFF
v_call: TRBV19; cdr3_aa: CASTKLRENTGELFF
v_call: TRBV24-1; cdr3_aa: CATSDSGTGGYSNQPQHF
v_call: TRBV29-1; cdr3_aa: CSVNSGNTYEQYF
v_call: TRBV30; cdr3_aa: CAWRPTGANYGYTF
v_call: TRBV28; cdr3_aa: CASTAMGLETQYF
v_call: TRBV6-4; cdr3_aa: CASRTTLTGSGDFF
v_call: TRBV18; cdr3_aa: CASSPPQGARNIQYF
v_call: TRBV30; cdr3_aa: CAWSEEGHGYTF
v_call: TRBV20-1; cdr3_aa: CSAAGQGTYEQYF
v_call: TRBV12-3/TRBV12-4; cdr3_aa: CASISGGWGGYTF
v_call: TRBV18; cdr3_aa: CASSWDSGGNQPQHF
v_call: TRBV6-2/TRBV6-3; cdr3_aa: CASSGTLRAFRETQYF
v_call: TRBV4-2; cdr3_aa: CASSHARGRAGEQYF
v_call: TRBV20-1; cdr3_aa: CSARPMTSGGAGTGELFF
v_call: TRBV6-1; cdr3_aa: CASSEWSGYEQYF
v_call: TRBV7-9; cdr3_aa: CASSLDQGAYEQYF
v_call: TRBV12-3/TRBV12-4; cdr3_aa: CASSAGDRGQSEAFF
v_call: TRBV6-2/TRBV6-3; cdr3_aa: CASSYTGFQETQYF
v_call: TRBV20-1; cdr3_aa: CSARDPRGNSPLHF
v_call: TRBV7-8; cdr3_aa: CASSLVFERGAFF
v_call: TRBV19; cdr3_aa: CASTSFNSNQPQHF
v_call: TRBV28; cdr3_aa: CASSSRDIRHEQYF
v_call: TRBV3-1; cdr3_aa: CASSRGSGSYEQYF
v_call: TRBV28; cdr3_aa: CASSWGREISEQYF
v_call: TRBV2; cdr3_aa: CASSDVFLTGSSNYGYTF
v_call: TRBV18; cdr3_aa: CASSPRGDRGIGQPQHF
v_call: TRBV7-2; cdr3_aa: CASSIPGQGYQETQYF
v_call: TRBV7-2; cdr3_aa: CASSLSTGGGYEQYF
v_call: TRBV6-5; cdr3_aa: CASSYSTGGATGYGYTF
v_call: TRBV18; cdr3_aa: CASSHRDSKRGTGELFF
v_call: TRBV18; cdr3_aa: CASSPSFLNTEAFF
v_call: TRBV6-2/TRBV6-3; cdr3_aa: CASSYEQEHYEQYF
v_call: TRBV12-3/TRBV12-4; cdr3_aa: CASSPTSGGEGVEQYF
v_call: TRBV5-1; cdr3_aa: CASSLDRQDNTEAFF